This T cell receptor (beta chain) was observed in a study of T-cell memory formation after mild COVID-19. The CDR3 runs to 20 residues. Unmatched junction bases numbered 15, after V lost 3 bases and J lost 1 base. The germline CDR1 and CDR2 sequences are KGHDR and SFDVKD. One entry per CDR3 protein, called by TCRdb with MiXCR from the 5' RACE reads. The table shows about 210,000 distinct CDR3 sequences, with around 26% occurring only once. This chain joins TRBV24-1 and TRBJ2-1; 9 nucleotides match TRBD1. This clonotype was obtained from an adult woman who had mild COVID-19 (a few samples of this study predate the infection). Cell type and time point are not known. The sample was PBMCs or a T cell subset sorted from them (not recorded which). The CDR3 DNA is TGTGCCACCAGTGATCCCCGGGACAGGGCCCTACTGGATTCCTACAATGAGCAGTTCTTC. Residues: CATSDPRDRALLDSYNEQFF.